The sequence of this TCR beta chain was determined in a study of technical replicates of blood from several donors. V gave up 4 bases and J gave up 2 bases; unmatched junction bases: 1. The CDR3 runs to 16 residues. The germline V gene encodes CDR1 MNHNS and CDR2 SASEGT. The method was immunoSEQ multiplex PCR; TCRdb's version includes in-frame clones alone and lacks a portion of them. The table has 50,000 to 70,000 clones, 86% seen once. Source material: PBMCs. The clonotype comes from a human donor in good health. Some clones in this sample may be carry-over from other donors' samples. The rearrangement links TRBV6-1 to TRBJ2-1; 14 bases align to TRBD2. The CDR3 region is CASSGGLAGAYNEQFF. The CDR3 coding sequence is TGTGCCAGCAGTGGGGGACTAGCGGGAGCCTACAATGAGCAGTTCTTC.